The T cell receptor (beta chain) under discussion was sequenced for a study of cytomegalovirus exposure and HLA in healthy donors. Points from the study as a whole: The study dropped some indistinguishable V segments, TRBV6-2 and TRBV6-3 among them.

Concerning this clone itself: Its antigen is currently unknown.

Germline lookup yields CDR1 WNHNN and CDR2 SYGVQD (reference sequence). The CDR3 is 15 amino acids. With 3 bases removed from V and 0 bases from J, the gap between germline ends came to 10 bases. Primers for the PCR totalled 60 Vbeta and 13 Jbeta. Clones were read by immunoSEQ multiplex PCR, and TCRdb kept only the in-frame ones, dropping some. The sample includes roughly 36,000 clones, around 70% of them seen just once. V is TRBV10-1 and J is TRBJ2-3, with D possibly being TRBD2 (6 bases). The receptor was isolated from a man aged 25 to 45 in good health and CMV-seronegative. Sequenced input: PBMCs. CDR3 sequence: CASSDSGTSTDTQYF. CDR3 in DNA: TGCGCCAGCAGTGACTCCGGGACTAGCACAGATACGCAGTATTTT.